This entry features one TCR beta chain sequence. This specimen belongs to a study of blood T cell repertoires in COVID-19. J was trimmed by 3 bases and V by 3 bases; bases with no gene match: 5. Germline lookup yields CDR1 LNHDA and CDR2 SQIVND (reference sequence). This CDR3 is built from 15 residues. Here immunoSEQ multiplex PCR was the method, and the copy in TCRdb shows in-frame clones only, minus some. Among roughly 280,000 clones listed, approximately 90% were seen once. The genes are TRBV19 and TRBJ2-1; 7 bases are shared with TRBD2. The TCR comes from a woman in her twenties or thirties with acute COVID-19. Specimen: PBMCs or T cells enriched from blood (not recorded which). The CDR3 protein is CASSIPGGSYNEQFF. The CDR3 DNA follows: TGTGCCAGTAGTATCCCTGGCGGGAGCTACAATGAGCAGTTCTTC.